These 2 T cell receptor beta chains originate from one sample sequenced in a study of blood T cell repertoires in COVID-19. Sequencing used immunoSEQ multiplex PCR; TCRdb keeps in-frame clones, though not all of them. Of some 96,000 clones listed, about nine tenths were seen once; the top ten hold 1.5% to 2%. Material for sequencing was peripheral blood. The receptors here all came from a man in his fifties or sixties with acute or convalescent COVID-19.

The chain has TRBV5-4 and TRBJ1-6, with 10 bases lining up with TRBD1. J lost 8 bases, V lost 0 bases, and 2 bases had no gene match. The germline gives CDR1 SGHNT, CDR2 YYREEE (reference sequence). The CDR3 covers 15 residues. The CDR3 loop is CASSLGGTGDSPLHF. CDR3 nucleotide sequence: TGTGCCAGCAGCTTGGGCGGGACAGGGGATTCACCCCTCCACTTT.

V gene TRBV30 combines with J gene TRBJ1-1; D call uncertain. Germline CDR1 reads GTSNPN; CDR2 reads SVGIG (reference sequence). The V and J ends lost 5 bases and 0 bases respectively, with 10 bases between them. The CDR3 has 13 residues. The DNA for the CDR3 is TGTGCCTGGGGGTATTCCCTGAACACTGAAGCTTTCTTT. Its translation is CAWGYSLNTEAFF. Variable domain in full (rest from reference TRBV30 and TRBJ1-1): SQTIHQWPATLVQPVGSPLSLECTVEGTSNPNLYWYRQAAGRGLQLLFYSVGIGQISSEVPQNLSASRPQDRQFILSSKKLLLSDSGFYLCAWGYSLNTEAFFGQGTRLTVV.